This TCR beta chain originates from a study of T-cell memory formation after mild COVID-19. Study-wide results and limits: Researchers found some responding clones in pre-infection memory, a sign that cross-reactive memory joined. CD4+ contracting clones lay mainly in CM and EM, CD8+ ones in EMRA.

J gave up 6 bases and V 1 base, and 8 bases lay outside the gene matches. The CDR3 length is 17 residues. Per the germline V gene, CDR1 is MNHEY and CDR2 is SMNVEV (reference sequence). TCR alpha and TCR beta cDNA libraries with sample barcodes and UMIs came from 5'RACE using constant-segment primers. TCRdb reprocessed the 5' RACE reads via MiXCR and lists one record per CDR3 protein. In the table there are 550,000 to 600,000 distinct CDR3 sequences, roughly 20% of which are singletons. As for this clonotype: Its antigen remains unknown.

Specimen: PBMCs or a T cell subset sorted from them (not recorded which). This TCR was recovered from an adult woman who had mild COVID-19 (a few samples of this study predate the infection). Cell type and time point are not known. V and J are TRBV27 and TRBJ2-1; 11 bases are shared with TRBD2. The CDR3 DNA reads TGTGCCAGCAGTTTATTAACTAGCGGGGGCCCCTCCAATGAGCAGTTCTTC. Its protein product is CASSLLTSGGPSNEQFF.